The 19 T cell receptor beta chains below all came from one sample that was sequenced in a study of cytomegalovirus exposure and HLA in healthy donors. The method was immunoSEQ multiplex PCR; TCRdb's version includes in-frame clones alone and lacks a portion of them. The table lists around 300,000 clones, about 85% of them singletons. The sequenced sample was PBMCs. These receptors all come from a woman aged 30 to 39 in good health and CMV-seropositive.

This clone has only a few counts. The chain recombines TRBV4-2 with TRBJ1-3; TRBD1 might be the D (6 bases). The V and J ends lost 1 base and 3 bases respectively, with 10 bases between them. CDR3 size: 15 residues. The germline CDR1 and CDR2 sequences are LGHNA and YNFKEQ. The CDR3 DNA follows: TGTGCCAGCAGCCAAGCACAGGGAAATGGAAACACCATATATTTT. This encodes CASSQAQGNGNTIYF.

The chain carries TRBV2 and TRBJ1-1; 8 positions match TRBD1. The V and J ends lost 9 bases and 1 base, in that order; junction bases with no gene match: 4. There are 13 residues in the CDR3. Germline V CDR1 and CDR2: SNHLY, FYNNEI. CDR3 DNA: TGTGCCAGATCAACAGGGGGGAACACTGAAGCTTTCTTT. Translation: CARSTGGNTEAFF.

This chain connects TRBV27 to TRBJ2-2; 11 nucleotides line up with TRBD1. Germline V gene data show CDR1 as MNHEY and CDR2 as SMNVEV (reference sequence). V shed 8 bases and J 4 bases; nucleotides not matched to a gene: 0. CDR3 length: 13 amino acids. CDR3 sequence: CASGTGGTGELFF. In nucleotides, the CDR3 is TGTGCCAGCGGGACAGGGGGCACCGGGGAGCTGTTTTTT.

This chain links TRBV5-4 with TRBJ2-7; TRBD2 matches 12 bases. The CDR3 totals 15 residues. The trim removed 4 bases at V and 2 bases at J, leaving 4 bases unmatched. Germline lookup yields CDR1 SGHNT and CDR2 YYREEE (reference sequence). CDR3 DNA sequence: TGTGCCAGCAGCACTAGGACTAGCGGGGCCTACGAGCAGTACTTC. It specifies CASSTRTSGAYEQYF.

The chain recombines TRBV7-3 with TRBJ2-2; 7 positions match TRBD1. Germline V gives CDR1 SGHTA, CDR2 FQGTGA. With 1 base clipped from V and 6 bases from J, the junction kept 11 bases outside the gene matches. The CDR3 loop spans 17 amino acids. CDR3 region: CASSLKVWAGGPGELFF. The DNA for the CDR3 is TGTGCCAGCAGCTTAAAGGTGTGGGCAGGGGGACCCGGGGAGCTGTTTTTT. The full variable domain, rest sourced from reference TRBV7-3 and TRBJ2-2, is GAGVSQTPSNKVTEKGKYVELRCDPISGHTALYWYRQSLGQGPEFLIYFQGTGAADDSGLPNDRFFAVRPEGSVSTLKIQRTERGDSAVYLCASSLKVWAGGPGELFFGEGSRLTVL.

This chain joins TRBV27 and TRBJ1-6, with TRBD1 matching 11 bases. The V gene's germline CDR1 is MNHEY and CDR2 SMNVEV (reference sequence). The trim removed 4 bases at V and 10 bases at J, leaving 6 bases unmatched. The CDR3 totals 15 residues. The CDR3 coding sequence is TGTGCCAGCAGTTCAGGGACAGGGGGAGGCTCACCCCTCCACTTT. Its translation: CASSSGTGGGSPLHF.

The V and J genes are TRBV9 and TRBJ2-3; tentative D call: TRBD2 (5 bases). The CDR3 consists of 16 residues. Germline-derived CDR1 and CDR2 are SGDLS and YYNGEE. V was cut by 3 bases and J by 0 bases, with 14 bases left in between. Here the CDR3 reads CASSAADGSSTDTQYF. The DNA of the CDR3 is TGTGCCAGCAGCGCAGCGGACGGATCTAGCACAGATACGCAGTATTTT. The complete variable domain, with remaining parts taken from reference TRBV9 and TRBJ2-3, reads DSGVTQTPKHLITATGQRVTLRCSPRSGDLSVYWYQQSLDQGLQFLIQYYNGEERAKGNILERFSAQQFPDLHSELNLSSLELGDSALYFCASSAADGSSTDTQYFGPGTRLTVL.

This chain uses TRBV30 with TRBJ2-7; D uncertain. The CDR3 extends over 13 amino acids. Trimming removed 2 bases at V and 0 bases at J, with 8 bases between. The germline V gene encodes CDR1 GTSNPN and CDR2 SVGIG (reference sequence). CDR3 bases: TGTGCCTGGAGTTTCCTCAGCTCCTACGAGCAGTACTTC. Its protein is CAWSFLSSYEQYF.

The chain has TRBV6-1 and TRBJ2-7; D uncertain. Germline V gene data show CDR1 as MNHNS and CDR2 as SASEGT. The CDR3 runs 13 residues. Trimming left V 4 bases short and J 6 bases short, with 13 bases between. CDR3 sequence reads: CASSGLGRSEQYF. Here the CDR3 DNA reads TGTGCCAGCAGTGGATTAGGTCGAAGCGAGCAGTACTTC.

Here the CDR3 reads CAWDPRSSAEAFF. CDR3 in DNA: TGTGCCTGGGACCCGAGAAGTTCGGCTGAAGCTTTCTTT. The chain is built from TRBV30 and TRBJ1-1; D unclear. The CDR3 covers 13 residues. Trimming cost V 5 bases and J 6 bases, with 16 bases left between them. Germline assignment: CDR1 GTSNPN and CDR2 SVGIG (reference sequence).

As to this clone: The germline gene is not matched at one end of the junction; a read error may be the cause. J is TRBJ2-5 and V is TRBV2; TRBD1 agrees at 7 bases. The CDR3 length is 18 residues. Germline CDR1 and CDR2: SNHLY and FYNNEI. CDR3 loop: CASREDRLSVYSPESQYF. The CDR3, as DNA: TGTGCCAGCAGGGAGGACAGGCTCTCAGTGTATTCTCCAGAGTCCCAGTACTTC.

The J gene is TRBJ1-1, the V gene TRBV29-1; no clear D gene. The CDR3 extends over 13 amino acids. V was trimmed by 1 base and J by 6 bases, leaving 12 bases between them. Germline V gene sequence: CDR1 SQVTM, CDR2 ANQGSEA. CDR3 nucleotide sequence: TGCAGCGTTGAAGGAGGCGTTACCTCTGAAGCTTTCTTT. It yields the protein CSVEGGVTSEAFF. Full variable domain (remainder filled in from reference TRBV29-1 and TRBJ1-1): SAVISQKPSRDICQRGTSLTIQCQVDSQVTMMFWYRQQPGQSLTLIATANQGSEATYESGFVIDKFPISRPNLTFSTLTVSNMSPEDSSIYLCSVEGGVTSEAFFGQGTRLTVV.

The J gene is TRBJ2-5, the V gene TRBV25-1; D may be TRBD1 or TRBD2 (5 bases each). Germline values: CDR1 MGHDK, CDR2 SYGVNS. The CDR3 extends over 14 amino acids. V was clipped by 3 bases and J by 4 bases, with 12 bases between them. DNA of the CDR3: TGTGCCAGCAGTGAGGGGTGGGACCTAGAGACCCAGTACTTC. Its translation is CASSEGWDLETQYF.

The V and J genes are TRBV4-2 and TRBJ1-1; D unresolved. V lost 0 bases to trimming and J lost 7 bases, with 9 bases between them. This CDR3 spans 13 amino acids. The germline V gene has CDR1 LGHNA and CDR2 YNFKEQ. For the CDR3, the DNA is TGTGCCAGCAGCCAAGATTCGGCAGTTGAAGCTTTCTTT. It codes for CASSQDSAVEAFF.

The chain links TRBV7-9 to TRBJ1-4; possibly TRBD1 for D (5 bases). The CDR3 runs to 15 residues. The V end was cut by 2 bases, the J end by 5 bases, with 12 bases between. Germline V lookup: CDR1 SEHNR, CDR2 FQNEAQ (reference sequence). The CDR3 here is CASSLPQGKNEKLFF. DNA of the CDR3: TGTGCCAGCAGCTTACCCCAGGGCAAGAATGAAAAACTGTTTTTT. Using reference TRBV7-9 and TRBJ1-4 for the parts outside the CDR3, the full variable domain is DTGVSQNPRHKITKRGQNVTFRCDPISEHNRLYWYRQTLGQGPEFLTYFQNEAQLEKSRLLSDRFSAERPKGSFSTLEIQRTEQGDSAMYLCASSLPQGKNEKLFFGSGTQLSVL.

The CDR3, as DNA: TGTGCCAGCAGCGAGCGAGGGGGGACTAGCGGGACCTATGAGCAGTTCTTC. This gives the protein CASSERGGTSGTYEQFF. The chain couples TRBV9 to TRBJ2-1; 13 positions agree with TRBD2. Trimming took 3 bases from V and 8 from J; bases not matched to a gene: 11. The CDR3 is 17 residues long. Germline lookup yields CDR1 SGDLS and CDR2 YYNGEE.

This chain joins TRBV27 and TRBJ2-5, with D perhaps TRBD2 (5 bases). CDR3 length equals 16 residues. The ends were cut back, 3 bases at V and 0 bases at J, with 14 bases in the middle. Germline V CDR1 and CDR2: MNHEY, SMNVEV (reference sequence). This CDR3 reads CASSFFAGGYQETQYF. In DNA, the CDR3 is TGTGCCAGCAGTTTTTTCGCGGGCGGGTACCAAGAGACCCAGTACTTC.

DNA for the CDR3: TGTGCCAGCAGGAAGGCCAACGTTGACGGGGGCTATGCTTTCTTT. Residues: CASRKANVDGGYAFF. The V call is TRBV6-1, the J call TRBJ1-1; D may be TRBD1 (6 bases). The CDR3 contains 15 residues. The germline CDR1 and CDR2 sequences are MNHNS and SASEGT. The V end lost 6 bases, the J end lost 11 bases, and 25 bases lay between the germline ends.

The chain is built from TRBV15 and TRBJ1-6, with no clear D. CDR1 is LNHNV and CDR2 is YYDKDF in the germline V gene (reference sequence). V lost 9 bases and J lost 7, with 13 bases in between. The CDR3 sequence is 13 residues long. The CDR3 loop is CATSPVRNSPLHF. CDR3 nucleotides: TGTGCCACGTCCCCCGTCCGAAATTCACCCCTCCACTTT.